This T cell receptor (beta chain) appears in the sequencing data of a study of cytomegalovirus exposure and HLA in healthy donors. The PCR made use of 60 Vbeta and 13 Jbeta primers. Sequenced by immunoSEQ multiplex PCR; TCRdb stores in-frame clones only, minus some. This sample has about 160,000 clones, with around 77% found just once. Healthy donors of bone marrow made up the group. The receptor's source is a woman in her thirties in good health and CMV-seronegative. Material for sequencing was PBMCs.

This chain's CDR3 is CASSEASGGANSPLHF. The CDR3 coding sequence is TGTGCCAGCAGTGAAGCATCAGGGGGCGCGAATTCACCCCTCCACTTT. The chain recombines TRBV2 with TRBJ1-6, with 8 bases fitting TRBD1. The junction had 5 bases not matched to a gene; V was cut back by 0 bases and J by 7 bases. CDR1 and CDR2 from the germline V gene are SNHLY and FYNNEI. This CDR3 contains 16 residues.